A selection of T cell receptor beta chains follows, all from one sample in a study of T cell responses to AZD1222 COVID-19 vaccine. Assay used: immunoSEQ multiplex PCR; TCRdb lists only in-frame clones, some missing. Of nearly 110,000 clones in the sample, around 89% were seen once. The material was peripheral blood, obtained on day 0 of AZD1222 vaccination. These receptor sequences come from an adult in good health. Both conserved end residues are part of each CDR3. D genes are given only for firm matches.

J | D | V | CDR3
TRBJ2-3 | TRBD2 | TRBV5-4 | CASSSRVGLADTQYF
TRBJ2-7 | - | TRBV11-2 | CASSSPGGREQYF
TRBJ1-1 | - | TRBV18 | CASSPQVTKNTEAFF
TRBJ1-3 | TRBD1 | TRBV28 | CASRQSTGGGGNTIYF
TRBJ2-3 | TRBD1 | TRBV14 | CASSQPGTGADTQYF
TRBJ2-5 | - | TRBV28 | CASVPHGAGETQYF
TRBJ1-3 | - | TRBV3-1/TRBV3-2 | CASSQEENTIYF
TRBJ2-1 | TRBD1 | TRBV30 | CAWELGTGANEQFF
TRBJ2-5 | TRBD2 | TRBV5-1 | CASSLEGLAGGRETQYF
TRBJ1-1 | - | TRBV5-1 | CASSFRARSEAFF
TRBJ2-5 | - | TRBV7-2 | CASSLRGRRGETQYF
TRBJ2-2 | - | TRBV5-6 | CASSVNTRTLGTGELFF
TRBJ1-4 | - | TRBV18 | CASSPGGAGEKLFF
TRBJ1-5 | TRBD1 | TRBV5-5 | CASSSGTGVNQPQHF
TRBJ2-7 | - | TRBV29-1 | CSAAGRSYEQYF
TRBJ1-6 | - | TRBV28 | CASSLGGGGRESPLHF
TRBJ2-5 | - | TRBV7-8 | CASSSGINEETQYF
TRBJ2-7 | - | TRBV7-2 | CASSLLSRPQAYEQYF
TRBJ1-1 | - | TRBV2 | CASSRQTNEAFF
TRBJ2-7 | TRBD1 | TRBV6-2/TRBV6-3 | CASSYRDSYYEQYF
TRBJ2-7 | TRBD2 | TRBV18 | CASSPTLAGAGDYEQYF
TRBJ1-2 | TRBD1 | TRBV7-2 | CASSGRRDSGRGYTF
TRBJ2-5 | - | TRBV21-1 | CASSKTSLPAQETQYF
TRBJ1-4 | - | TRBV24-1 | CATRGGPDEKLFF
TRBJ1-6 | TRBD1 | TRBV3-1/TRBV3-2 | CASRPWDRDNSPLHF
TRBJ1-1 | - | TRBV7-9 | CASSAQTGNTEAFF
TRBJ2-6 | - | TRBV5-5 | CASSLSPPGANVLTF
TRBJ2-7 | TRBD2 | TRBV29-1 | CSVSSGPYEQYF
TRBJ2-1 | - | TRBV6-4 | CASSADHVGRYNEQFF
TRBJ2-7 | - | TRBV5-4 | CASSQGTAYEQYF
TRBJ1-1 | - | TRBV7-9 | CASSQTDTEAFF
TRBJ2-3 | TRBD2 | TRBV7-2 | CASSPWGGRASGTDTQYF
TRBJ2-5 | TRBD2 | TRBV7-2 | CASSSFGGGQETQYF
TRBJ1-5 | - | TRBV29-1 | CSVEVGGNQPQHF
TRBJ2-1 | - | TRBV19 | CASSHAPSEQFF
TRBJ2-3 | - | TRBV21-1 | CARNGAMPLCYTQYF
TRBJ1-5 | - | TRBV30 | CAWSDRVKAGNQPQHF
TRBJ2-7 | - | TRBV5-4 | CASSLDGFYEQYF
TRBJ1-3 | TRBD1 | TRBV18 | CASSPPTGQGATIYF
TRBJ1-2 | TRBD1 | TRBV28 | CASSTGTASTNYGYTF